This TCR beta chain derives from a study of T cell responses to AZD1222 COVID-19 vaccine. V was clipped by 3 bases and J by 6 bases, with 8 bases between them. The CDR3 extends over 12 amino acids. Germline V gene lookup returns CDR1 KGHSH and CDR2 LQKENI. Study-wide results and caveats: Every sample of the repertoires postdated the peak T cell response. Just five or six AZD1222 recipients were seropositive at baseline. Clonal diversity was possibly underestimated, and the donors were mostly white British, with more females.

As concerns this clone: What it binds is unknown.

The data were produced by immunoSEQ multiplex PCR, yet TCRdb's version contains in-frame clones alone and is incomplete. The sample holds more than 85,000 clones; 75% to 90% are singletons and the top ten take approximately 45%. This chain connects TRBV18 to TRBJ1-1, with D unclear. Sequenced here: peripheral blood, sampled 28 days after the second AZD1222 dose. This clonotype originated in an adult who received the AZD1222 COVID-19 vaccine. The CDR3 protein is CASSPAIAEAFF. The CDR3 DNA follows: TGTGCCAGCTCACCGGCTATCGCTGAAGCTTTCTTT.